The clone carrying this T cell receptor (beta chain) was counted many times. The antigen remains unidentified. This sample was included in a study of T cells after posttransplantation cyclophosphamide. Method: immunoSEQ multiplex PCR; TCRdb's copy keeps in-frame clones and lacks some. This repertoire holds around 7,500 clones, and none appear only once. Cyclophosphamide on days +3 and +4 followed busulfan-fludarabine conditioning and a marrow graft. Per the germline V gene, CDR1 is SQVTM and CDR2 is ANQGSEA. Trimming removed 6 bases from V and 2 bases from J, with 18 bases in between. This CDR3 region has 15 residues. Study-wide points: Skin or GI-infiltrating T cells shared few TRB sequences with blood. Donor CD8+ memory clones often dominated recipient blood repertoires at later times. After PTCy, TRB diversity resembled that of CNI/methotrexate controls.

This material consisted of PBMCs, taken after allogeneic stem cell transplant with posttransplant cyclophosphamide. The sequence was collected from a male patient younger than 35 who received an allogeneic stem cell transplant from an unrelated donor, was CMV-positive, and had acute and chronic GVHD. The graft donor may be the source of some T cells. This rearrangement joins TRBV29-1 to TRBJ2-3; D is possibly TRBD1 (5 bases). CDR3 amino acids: CSVPPPQGYTDTQYF. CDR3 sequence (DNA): TGCAGCGTCCCTCCTCCCCAGGGATACACAGATACGCAGTATTTT.